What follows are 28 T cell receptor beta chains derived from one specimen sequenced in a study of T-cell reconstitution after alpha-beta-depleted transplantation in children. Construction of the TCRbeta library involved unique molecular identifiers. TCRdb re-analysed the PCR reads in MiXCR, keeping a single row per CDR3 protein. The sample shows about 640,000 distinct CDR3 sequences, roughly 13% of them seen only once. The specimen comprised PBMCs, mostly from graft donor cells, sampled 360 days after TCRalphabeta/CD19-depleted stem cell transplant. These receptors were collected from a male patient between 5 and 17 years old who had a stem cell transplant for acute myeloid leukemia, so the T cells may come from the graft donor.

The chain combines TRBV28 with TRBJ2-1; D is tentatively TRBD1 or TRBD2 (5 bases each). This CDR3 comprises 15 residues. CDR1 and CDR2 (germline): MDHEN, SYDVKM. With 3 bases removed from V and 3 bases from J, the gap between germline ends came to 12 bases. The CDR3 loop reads CASSFDLGDYNEQFF. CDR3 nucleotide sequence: TGTGCCAGCAGTTTCGACCTGGGGGACTACAATGAGCAGTTCTTC.

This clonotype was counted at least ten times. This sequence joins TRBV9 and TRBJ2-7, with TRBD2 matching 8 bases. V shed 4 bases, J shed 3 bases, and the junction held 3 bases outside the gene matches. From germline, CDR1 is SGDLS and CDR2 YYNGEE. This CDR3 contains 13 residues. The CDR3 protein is CASSMAGGYEQYF. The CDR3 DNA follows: TGTGCCAGCAGCATGGCGGGAGGCTACGAGCAGTACTTC.

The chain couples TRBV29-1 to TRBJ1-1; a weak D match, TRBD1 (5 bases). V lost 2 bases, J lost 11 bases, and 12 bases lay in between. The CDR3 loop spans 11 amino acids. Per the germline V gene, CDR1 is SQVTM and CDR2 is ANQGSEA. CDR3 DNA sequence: TGCAGCGTTGAAAGCAGGGATGGGGCTTTCTTT. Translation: CSVESRDGAFF.

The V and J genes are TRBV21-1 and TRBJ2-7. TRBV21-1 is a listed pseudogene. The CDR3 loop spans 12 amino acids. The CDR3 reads CASSNRSYEQYF. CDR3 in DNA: TGTGCCAGCAGCAACAGGTCCTACGAGCAGTACTTC.

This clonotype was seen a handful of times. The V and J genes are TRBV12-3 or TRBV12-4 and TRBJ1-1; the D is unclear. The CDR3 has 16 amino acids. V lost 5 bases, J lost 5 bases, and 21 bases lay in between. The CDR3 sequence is CASSPSLFRENTEAFF. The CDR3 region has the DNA TGTGCCAGCAGTCCTTCCTTATTTCGTGAGAATACTGAAGCTTTCTTT.

CDR3 amino acids: CAISGGRRSYEQYF. The CDR3 nucleotides are TGTGCCATCAGTGGGGGGAGAAGGTCCTACGAGCAGTACTTC. The chain combines TRBV10-3 with TRBJ2-7; possibly TRBD1 or TRBD2 for D (5 bases each). This CDR3 is built from 14 residues. CDR1 is ENHRY, CDR2 SYGVKD, per germline. V was shortened by 4 bases and J by 1 base, with 11 bases between the two germline ends.

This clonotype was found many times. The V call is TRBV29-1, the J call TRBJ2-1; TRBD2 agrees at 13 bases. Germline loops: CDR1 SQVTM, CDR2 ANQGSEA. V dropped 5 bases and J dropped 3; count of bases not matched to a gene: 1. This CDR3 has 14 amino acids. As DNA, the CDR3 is TGCAGCGTTACTAGCGGGAGGGTCTACAATGAGCAGTTCTTC. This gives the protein CSVTSGRVYNEQFF.

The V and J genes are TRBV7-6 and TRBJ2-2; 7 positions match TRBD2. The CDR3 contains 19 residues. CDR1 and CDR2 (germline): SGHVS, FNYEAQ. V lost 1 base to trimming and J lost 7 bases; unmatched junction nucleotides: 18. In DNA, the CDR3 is TGTGCCAGCAGCTTAGGGAGTCTAGCGGCGGTGCTAACAGGCGGGGAGCTGTTTTTT. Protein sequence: CASSLGSLAAVLTGGELFF.

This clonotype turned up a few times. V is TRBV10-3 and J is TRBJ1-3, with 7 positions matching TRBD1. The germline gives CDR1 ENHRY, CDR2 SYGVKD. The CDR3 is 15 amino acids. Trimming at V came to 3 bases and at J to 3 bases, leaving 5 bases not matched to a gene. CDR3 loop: CAISDPTGRGNTIYF. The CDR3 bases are TGTGCCATCAGTGACCCGACAGGGCGTGGAAACACCATATATTTT.

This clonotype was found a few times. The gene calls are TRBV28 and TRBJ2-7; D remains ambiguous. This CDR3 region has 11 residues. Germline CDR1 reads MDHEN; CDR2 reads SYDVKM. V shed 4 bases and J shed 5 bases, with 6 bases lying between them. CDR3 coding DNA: TGTGCCAGCAGTTCCACAAACGAGCAGTACTTC. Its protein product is CASSSTNEQYF. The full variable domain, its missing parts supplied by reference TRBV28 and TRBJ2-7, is DVKVTQSSRYLVKRTGEKVFLECVQDMDHENMFWYRQDPGLGLRLIYFSYDVKMKEKGDIPEGYSVSREKKERFSLILESASTNQTSMYLCASSSTNEQYFGPGTRLTVT.

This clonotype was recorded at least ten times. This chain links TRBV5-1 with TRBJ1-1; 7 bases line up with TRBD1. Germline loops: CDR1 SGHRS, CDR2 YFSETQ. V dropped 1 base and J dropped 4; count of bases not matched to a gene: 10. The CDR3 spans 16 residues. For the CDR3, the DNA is TGCGCCAGCAGCTTGTCATCTGGGCAGGGGGGCACTGAAGCTTTCTTT. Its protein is CASSLSSGQGGTEAFF.

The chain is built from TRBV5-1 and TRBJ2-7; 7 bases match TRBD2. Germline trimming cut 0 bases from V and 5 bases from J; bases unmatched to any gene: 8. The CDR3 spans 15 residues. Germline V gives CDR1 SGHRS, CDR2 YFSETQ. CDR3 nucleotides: TGCGCCAGCAGCTTGGGGGTGAGGGAGGGCAACGAGCAGTACTTC. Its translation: CASSLGVREGNEQYF. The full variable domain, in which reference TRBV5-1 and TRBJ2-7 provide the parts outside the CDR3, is KAGVTQTPRYLIKTRGQQVTLSCSPISGHRSVSWYQQTPGQGLQFLFEYFSETQRNKGNFPGRFSGRQFSNSRSEMNVSTLELGDSALYLCASSLGVREGNEQYFGPGTRLTVT.

This CDR3 is CASSLEASVLYNEQFF. CDR3 sequence (DNA): TGTGCCAGCAGTCTTGAGGCTAGCGTGCTGTACAATGAGCAGTTCTTC. The gene calls are TRBV12-3 or TRBV12-4 and TRBJ2-1; a weak D match, TRBD2 (6 bases). Trimming cost V 5 bases and J 4 bases, with 18 bases left between them. The CDR3 extends over 16 amino acids.

The CDR3 loop is CASSWDRLNTEAFF. DNA of the CDR3: TGTGCCAGCAGCTGGGACAGATTGAACACTGAAGCTTTCTTT. The chain is built from TRBV7-2 and TRBJ1-1; TRBD1 agrees at 7 bases. CDR1 and CDR2 (germline): SGHTA, FQGNSA. J lost 0 bases, V lost 4 bases, and 2 bases had no gene match. The length of the CDR3 is 14 residues.

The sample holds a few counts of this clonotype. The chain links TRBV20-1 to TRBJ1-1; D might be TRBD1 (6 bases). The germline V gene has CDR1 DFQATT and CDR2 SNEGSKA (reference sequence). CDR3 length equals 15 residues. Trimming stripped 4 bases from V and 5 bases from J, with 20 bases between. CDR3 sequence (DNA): TGCAGTGCTACCCCATCGGGGGGGGCGAGGACTGAAGCTTTCTTT. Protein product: CSATPSGGARTEAFF.

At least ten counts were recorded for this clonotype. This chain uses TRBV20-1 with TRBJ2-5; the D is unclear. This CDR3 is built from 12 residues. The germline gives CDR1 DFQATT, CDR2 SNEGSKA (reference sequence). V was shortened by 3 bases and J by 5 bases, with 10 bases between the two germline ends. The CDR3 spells CSARFIFETQYF. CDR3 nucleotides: TGCAGTGCTAGGTTTATCTTCGAGACCCAGTACTTC.

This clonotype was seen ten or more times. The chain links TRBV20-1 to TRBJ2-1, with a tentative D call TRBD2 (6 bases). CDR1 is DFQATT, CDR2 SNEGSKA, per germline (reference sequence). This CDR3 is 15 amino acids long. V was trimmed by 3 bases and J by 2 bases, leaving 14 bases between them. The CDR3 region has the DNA TGCAGTGCTAGTTCGGACTACGCGGCCTACAATGAGCAGTTCTTC. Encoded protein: CSASSDYAAYNEQFF.

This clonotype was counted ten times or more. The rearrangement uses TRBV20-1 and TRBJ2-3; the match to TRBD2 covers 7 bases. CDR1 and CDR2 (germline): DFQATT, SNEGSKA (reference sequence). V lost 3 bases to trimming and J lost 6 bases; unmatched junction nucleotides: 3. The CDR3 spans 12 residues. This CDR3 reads CSASGLVDTQYF. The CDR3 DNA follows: TGCAGTGCTAGCGGACTAGTTGATACGCAGTATTTT.

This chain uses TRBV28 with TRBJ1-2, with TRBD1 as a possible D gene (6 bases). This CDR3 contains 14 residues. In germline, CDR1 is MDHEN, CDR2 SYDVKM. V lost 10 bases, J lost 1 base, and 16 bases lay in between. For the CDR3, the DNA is TGTGCCATTGGCGGACAGCCCCGTAACTATGGCTACACCTTC. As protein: CAIGGQPRNYGYTF.

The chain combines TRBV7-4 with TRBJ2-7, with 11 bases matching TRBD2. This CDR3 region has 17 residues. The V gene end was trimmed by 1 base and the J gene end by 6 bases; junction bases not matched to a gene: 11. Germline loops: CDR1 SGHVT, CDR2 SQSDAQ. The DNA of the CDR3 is TGTGCCAGCAGCTTAGGAGGACTAGCGGGCCCGCCGGGCGAGCAGTACTTC. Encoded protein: CASSLGGLAGPPGEQYF.

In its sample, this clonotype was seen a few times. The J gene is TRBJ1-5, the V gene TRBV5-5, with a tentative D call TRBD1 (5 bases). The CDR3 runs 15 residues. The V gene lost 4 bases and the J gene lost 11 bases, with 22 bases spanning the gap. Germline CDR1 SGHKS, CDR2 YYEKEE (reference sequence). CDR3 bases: TGTGCCAGCAGCCCGGACACGGGGCAGTTGGTAGCCCAGCATTTT. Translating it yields CASSPDTGQLVAQHF.

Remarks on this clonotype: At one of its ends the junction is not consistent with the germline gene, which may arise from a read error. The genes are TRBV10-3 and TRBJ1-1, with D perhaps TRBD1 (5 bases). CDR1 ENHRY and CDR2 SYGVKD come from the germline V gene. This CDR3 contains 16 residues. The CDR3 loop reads CAISDPPTVMNTEPFF. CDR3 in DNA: TGTGCCATCAGTGATCCCCCGACAGTTATGAACACTGAACCTTTCTTT.

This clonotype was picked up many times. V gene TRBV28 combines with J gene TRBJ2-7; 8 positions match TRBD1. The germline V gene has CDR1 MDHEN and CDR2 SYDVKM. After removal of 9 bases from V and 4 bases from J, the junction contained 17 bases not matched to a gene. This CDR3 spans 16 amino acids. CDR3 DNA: TGTGCCAGTACCAACCCACGACAGGGGAGTACGTACGAGCAGTACTTC. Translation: CASTNPRQGSTYEQYF.

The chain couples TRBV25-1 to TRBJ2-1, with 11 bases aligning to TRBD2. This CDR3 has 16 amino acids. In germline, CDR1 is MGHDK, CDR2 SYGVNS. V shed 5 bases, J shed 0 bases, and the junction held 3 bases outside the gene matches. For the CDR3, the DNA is TGTGCCAGCAGTATAGCGGGAGGGGTCTCCTACAATGAGCAGTTCTTC. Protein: CASSIAGGVSYNEQFF.

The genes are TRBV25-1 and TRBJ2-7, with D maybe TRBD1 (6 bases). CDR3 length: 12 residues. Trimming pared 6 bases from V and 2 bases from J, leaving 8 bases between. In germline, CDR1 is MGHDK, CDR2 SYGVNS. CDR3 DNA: TGTGCCAGCAGAGGACAGACCTACGAGCAGTACTTC. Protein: CASRGQTYEQYF.

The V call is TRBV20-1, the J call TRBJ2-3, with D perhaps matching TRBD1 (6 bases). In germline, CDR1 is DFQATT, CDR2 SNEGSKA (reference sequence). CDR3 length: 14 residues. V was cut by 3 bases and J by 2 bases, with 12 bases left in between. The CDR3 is CSASGQGNTDTQYF. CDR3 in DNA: TGCAGTGCTAGTGGGCAGGGGAACACAGATACGCAGTATTTT.

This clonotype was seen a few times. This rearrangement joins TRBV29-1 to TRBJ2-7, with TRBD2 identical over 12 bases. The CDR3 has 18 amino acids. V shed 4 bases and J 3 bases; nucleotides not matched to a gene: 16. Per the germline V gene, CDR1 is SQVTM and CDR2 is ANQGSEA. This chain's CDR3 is CSVAAKLAGGGTFYEQYF. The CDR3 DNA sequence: TGCAGCGTTGCCGCAAAACTAGCGGGAGGAGGGACTTTCTACGAGCAGTACTTC.

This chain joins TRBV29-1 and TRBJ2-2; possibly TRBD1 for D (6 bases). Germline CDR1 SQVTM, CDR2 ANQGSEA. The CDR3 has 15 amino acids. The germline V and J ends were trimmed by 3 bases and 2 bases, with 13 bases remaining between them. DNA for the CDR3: TGCAGCGTTGATGGGGGCAGGGCTAACACCGGGGAGCTGTTTTTT. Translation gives CSVDGGRANTGELFF.